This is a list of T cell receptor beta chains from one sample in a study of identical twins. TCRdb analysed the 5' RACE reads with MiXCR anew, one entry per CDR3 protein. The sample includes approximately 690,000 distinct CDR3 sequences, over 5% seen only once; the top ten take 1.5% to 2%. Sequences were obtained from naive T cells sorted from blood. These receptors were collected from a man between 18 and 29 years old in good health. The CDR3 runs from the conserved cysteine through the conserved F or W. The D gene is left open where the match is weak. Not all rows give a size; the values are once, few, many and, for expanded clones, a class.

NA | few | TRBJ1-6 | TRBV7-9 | TGTGCCAGCAGCGACACCTTCGTGGGTTCACCCCTCCACTTT | CASSDTFVGSPLHF
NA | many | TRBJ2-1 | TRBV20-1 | TGCAGTGCTATCGGGGGGCCCGAATCCTACAATGAGCAGTTCTTC | CSAIGGPESYNEQFF
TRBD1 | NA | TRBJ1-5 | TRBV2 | TGTGCCAGCAAGACAGGGGTTCCCAATCAGCCCCAGCATTTT | CASKTGVPNQPQHF
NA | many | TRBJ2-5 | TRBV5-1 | TGCGCCAGCCATGTCCAAGAGACCCAGTACTTC | CASHVQETQYF
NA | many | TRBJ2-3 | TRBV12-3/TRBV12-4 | TGTGCCAGCAGTTTATCCGGGGGTCCCACAGATACGCAGTATTTT | CASSLSGGPTDTQYF
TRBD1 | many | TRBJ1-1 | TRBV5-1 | TGCGCCAGCAGCCCACAGACAGGGTGGGGTGAAGCTTTCTTT | CASSPQTGWGEAFF
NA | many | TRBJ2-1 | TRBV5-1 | TGCGCCAGCAGCTTTGGGGCGCGGGAGCAGTTCTTC | CASSFGAREQFF
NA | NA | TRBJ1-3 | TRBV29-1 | TGCAGGGTTGAACTACTCACGGGAAACACCATATATTTT | CRVELLTGNTIYF
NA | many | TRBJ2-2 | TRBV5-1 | TGCGCCAGCAGCTTGTGGCTACCGAACACCGGGGAGCTGTTTTTT | CASSLWLPNTGELFF
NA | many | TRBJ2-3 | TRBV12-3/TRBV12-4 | TGTGCCAGCAGCTTGTCCGAAGCTCCAGATACGCAGTATTTT | CASSLSEAPDTQYF
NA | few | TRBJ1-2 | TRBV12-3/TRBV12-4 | TGTGCCAGCATTAACCGACAGACAAACTTCTATGGCTACACCTTC | CASINRQTNFYGYTF
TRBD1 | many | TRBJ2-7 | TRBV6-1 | TGTGCCAGCAGTCGCCCCCGGGACAGGGCCTACGAGCAGTACTTC | CASSRPRDRAYEQYF
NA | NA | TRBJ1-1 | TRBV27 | TGTGCCAGCAGGGAGTCACTCTTGGGTGCCACTGAAGCTTTCTTT | CASRESLLGATEAFF
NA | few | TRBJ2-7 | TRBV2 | TGTGCCAGCAGTGACTTATTCGAGCAGTACTTC | CASSDLFEQYF
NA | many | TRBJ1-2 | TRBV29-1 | TGCAGCGTTGATCACTCGAACTATGGCTACACCTTC | CSVDHSNYGYTF
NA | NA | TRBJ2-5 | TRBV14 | TGTGCCAGCACCGCAAGTATACGGGAGACCCAGTACTTC | CASTASIRETQYF
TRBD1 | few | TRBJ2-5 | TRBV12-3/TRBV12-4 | TGTGCCAGCCTAGGGACAGGGCGACTCCAAGAGACCCAGTACTTC | CASLGTGRLQETQYF